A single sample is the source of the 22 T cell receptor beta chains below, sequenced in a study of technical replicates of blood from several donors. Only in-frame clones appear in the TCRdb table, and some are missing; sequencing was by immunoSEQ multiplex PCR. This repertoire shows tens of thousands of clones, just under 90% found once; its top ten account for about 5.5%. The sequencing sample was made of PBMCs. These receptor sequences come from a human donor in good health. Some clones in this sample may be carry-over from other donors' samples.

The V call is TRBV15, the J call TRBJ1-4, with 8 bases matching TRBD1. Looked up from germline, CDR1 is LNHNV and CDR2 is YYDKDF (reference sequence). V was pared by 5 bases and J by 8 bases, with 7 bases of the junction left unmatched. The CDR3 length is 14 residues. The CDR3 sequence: CATSRQGPGEKLFF. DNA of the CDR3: TGTGCCACCAGCCGACAGGGGCCAGGAGAAAAACTGTTTTTT. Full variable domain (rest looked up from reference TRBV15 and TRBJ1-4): DAMVIQNPRYQVTQFGKPVTLSCSQTLNHNVMYWYQQKSSQAPKLLFHYYDKDFNNEADTPDNFQSRRPNTSFCFLDIRSPGLGDTAMYLCATSRQGPGEKLFFGSGTQLSVL.

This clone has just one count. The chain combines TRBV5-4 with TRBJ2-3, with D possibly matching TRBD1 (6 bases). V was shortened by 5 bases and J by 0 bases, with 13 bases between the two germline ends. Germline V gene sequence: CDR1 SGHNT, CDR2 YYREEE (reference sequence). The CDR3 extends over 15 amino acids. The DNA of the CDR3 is TGTGCCAGCAGAGGGGGTTCGGAAAGCACAGATACGCAGTATTTT. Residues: CASRGGSESTDTQYF.

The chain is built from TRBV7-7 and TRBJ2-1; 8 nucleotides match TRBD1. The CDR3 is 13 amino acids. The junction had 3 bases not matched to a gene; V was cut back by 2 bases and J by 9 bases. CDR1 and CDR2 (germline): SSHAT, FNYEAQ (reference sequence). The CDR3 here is CASSLTGGSEQFF. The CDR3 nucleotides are TGTGCCAGCAGCTTAACAGGGGGTTCTGAGCAGTTCTTC.

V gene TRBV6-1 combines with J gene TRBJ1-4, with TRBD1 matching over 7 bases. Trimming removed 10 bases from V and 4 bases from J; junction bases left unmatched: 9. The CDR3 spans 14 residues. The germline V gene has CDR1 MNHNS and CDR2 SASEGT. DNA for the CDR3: TGTGCCACCGAATCCGGGACAGTTAATGAAAAACTGTTTTTT. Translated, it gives CATESGTVNEKLFF.

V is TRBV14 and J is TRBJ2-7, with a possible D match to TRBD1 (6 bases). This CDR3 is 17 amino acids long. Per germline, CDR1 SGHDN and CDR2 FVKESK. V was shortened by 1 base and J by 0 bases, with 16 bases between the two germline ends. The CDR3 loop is CASSQGVLRGGSYEQYF. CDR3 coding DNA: TGTGCCAGCAGCCAAGGAGTCCTTAGAGGGGGCTCCTACGAGCAGTACTTC.

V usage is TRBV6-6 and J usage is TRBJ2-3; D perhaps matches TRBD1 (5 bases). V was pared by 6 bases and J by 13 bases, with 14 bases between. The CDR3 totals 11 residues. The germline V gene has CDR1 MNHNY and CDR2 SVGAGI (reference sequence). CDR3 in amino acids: CASRTGPREYF. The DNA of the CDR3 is TGTGCCAGCAGGACCGGGCCCAGGGAGTATTTT.

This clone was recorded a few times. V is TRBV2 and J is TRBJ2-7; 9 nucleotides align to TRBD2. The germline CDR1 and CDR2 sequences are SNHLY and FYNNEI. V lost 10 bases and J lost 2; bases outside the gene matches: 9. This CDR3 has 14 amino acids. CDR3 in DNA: TGTGCCAACAGGTGGACTAGCGAGACCTACGAGCAGTACTTC. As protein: CANRWTSETYEQYF.

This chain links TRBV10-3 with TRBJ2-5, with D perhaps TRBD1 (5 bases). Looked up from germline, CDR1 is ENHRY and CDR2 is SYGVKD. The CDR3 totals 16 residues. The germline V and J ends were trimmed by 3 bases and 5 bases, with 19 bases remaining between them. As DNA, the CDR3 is TGTGCCATCAGTGATTATCCAGGCCCTAAGGGGGAGACCCAGTACTTC. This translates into CAISDYPGPKGETQYF.

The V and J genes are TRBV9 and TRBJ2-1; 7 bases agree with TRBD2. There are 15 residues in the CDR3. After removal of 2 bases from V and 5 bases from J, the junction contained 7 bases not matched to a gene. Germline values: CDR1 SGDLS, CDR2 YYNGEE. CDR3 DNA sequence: TGTGCCAGCAGCGTGAGGGCTAGCGGACACAATGAGCAGTTCTTC. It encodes CASSVRASGHNEQFF.

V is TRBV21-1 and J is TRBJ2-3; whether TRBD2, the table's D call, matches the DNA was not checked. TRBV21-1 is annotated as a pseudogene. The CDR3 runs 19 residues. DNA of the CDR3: TGTGCCAGCAGCCACCTGAACAGCGGGGGGGCAGCCAAAACAGATACGCAGTATTTT. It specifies CASSHLNSGGAAKTDTQYF.

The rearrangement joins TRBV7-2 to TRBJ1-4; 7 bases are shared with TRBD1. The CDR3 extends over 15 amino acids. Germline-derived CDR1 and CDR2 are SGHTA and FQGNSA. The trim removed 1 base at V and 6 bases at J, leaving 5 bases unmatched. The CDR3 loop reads CASSLGGGGHEKLFF. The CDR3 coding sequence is TGTGCCAGCAGCTTAGGAGGGGGCGGGCATGAAAAACTGTTTTTT.

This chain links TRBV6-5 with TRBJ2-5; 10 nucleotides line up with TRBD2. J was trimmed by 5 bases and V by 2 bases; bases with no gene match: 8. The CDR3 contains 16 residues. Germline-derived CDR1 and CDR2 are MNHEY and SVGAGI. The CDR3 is CASSYRAMGLAETQYF. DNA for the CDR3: TGTGCCAGCAGTTACCGGGCTATGGGACTAGCGGAGACCCAGTACTTC.

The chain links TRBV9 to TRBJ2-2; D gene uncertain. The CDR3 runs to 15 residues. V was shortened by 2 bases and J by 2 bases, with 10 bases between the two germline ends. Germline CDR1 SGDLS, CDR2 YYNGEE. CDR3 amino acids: CASSVSVLNTGELFF. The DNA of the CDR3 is TGTGCCAGCAGCGTCTCTGTACTAAACACCGGGGAGCTGTTTTTT.

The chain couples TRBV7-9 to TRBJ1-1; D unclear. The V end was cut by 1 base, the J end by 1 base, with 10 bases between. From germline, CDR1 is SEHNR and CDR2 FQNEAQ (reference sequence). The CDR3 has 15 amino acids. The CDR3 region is CASSLGTTENTEAFF. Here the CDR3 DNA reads TGTGCCAGCAGCTTAGGGACTACAGAGAACACTGAAGCTTTCTTT.

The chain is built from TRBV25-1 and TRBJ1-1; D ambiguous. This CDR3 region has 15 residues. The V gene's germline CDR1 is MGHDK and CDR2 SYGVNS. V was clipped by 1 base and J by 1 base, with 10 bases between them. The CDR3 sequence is CASSEFGGANTEAFF. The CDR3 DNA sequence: TGTGCCAGCAGTGAATTTGGAGGAGCGAACACTGAAGCTTTCTTT.

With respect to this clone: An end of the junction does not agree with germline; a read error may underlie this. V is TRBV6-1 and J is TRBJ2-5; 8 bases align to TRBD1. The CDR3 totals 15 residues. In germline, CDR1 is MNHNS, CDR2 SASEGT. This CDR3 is CASGQHGTGQVTQYF. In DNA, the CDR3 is TGTGCCAGCGGTCAACACGGGACAGGACAAGTGACCCAGTACTTC.

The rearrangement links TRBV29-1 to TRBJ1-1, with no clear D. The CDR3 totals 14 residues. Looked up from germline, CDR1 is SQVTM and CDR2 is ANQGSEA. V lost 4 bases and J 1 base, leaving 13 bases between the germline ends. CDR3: CSVALSTANTEAFF. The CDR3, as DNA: TGCAGCGTTGCCTTAAGTACAGCGAACACTGAAGCTTTCTTT.

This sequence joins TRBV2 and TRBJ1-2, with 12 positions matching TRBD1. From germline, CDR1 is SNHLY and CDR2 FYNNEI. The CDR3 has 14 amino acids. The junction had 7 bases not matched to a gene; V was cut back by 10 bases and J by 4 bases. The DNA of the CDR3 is TGTGCCATTTCGGGACAGGGGGCTGTCTATGGCTACACCTTC. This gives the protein CAISGQGAVYGYTF.

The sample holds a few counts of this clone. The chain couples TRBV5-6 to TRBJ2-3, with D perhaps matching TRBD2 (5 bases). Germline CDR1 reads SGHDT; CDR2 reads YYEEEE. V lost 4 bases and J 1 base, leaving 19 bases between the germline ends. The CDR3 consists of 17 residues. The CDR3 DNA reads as TGTGCCAGCAGCAGGAGGACCGAACGGCAGGGCACAGATACGCAGTATTTT. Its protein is CASSRRTERQGTDTQYF.

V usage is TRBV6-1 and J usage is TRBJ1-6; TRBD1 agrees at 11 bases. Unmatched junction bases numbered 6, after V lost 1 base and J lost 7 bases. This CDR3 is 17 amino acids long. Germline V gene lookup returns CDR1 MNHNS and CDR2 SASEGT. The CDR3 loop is CASSEGTGGWKNSPLHF. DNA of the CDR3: TGTGCCAGCAGTGAAGGGACAGGGGGCTGGAAGAATTCACCCCTCCACTTT.

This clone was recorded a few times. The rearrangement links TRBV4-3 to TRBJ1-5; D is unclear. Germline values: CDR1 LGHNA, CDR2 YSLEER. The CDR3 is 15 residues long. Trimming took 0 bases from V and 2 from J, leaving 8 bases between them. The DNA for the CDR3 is TGCGCCAGCAGCCAAGATTTCCAGGGCAATCAGCCCCAGCATTTT. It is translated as CASSQDFQGNQPQHF.

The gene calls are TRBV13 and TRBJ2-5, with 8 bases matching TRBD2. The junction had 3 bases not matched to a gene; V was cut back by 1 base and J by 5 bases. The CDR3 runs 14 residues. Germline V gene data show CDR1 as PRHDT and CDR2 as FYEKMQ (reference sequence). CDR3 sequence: CASSLEGTSETQYF. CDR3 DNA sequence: TGTGCCAGCAGCTTAGAGGGGACTAGTGAGACCCAGTACTTC.